Below are 10 T cell receptor beta chains sequenced from a single sample in a study of circulating CD8 cells and anti-PD-1 response in melanoma. Each library started from roughly 16 ng of total RNA using the QIAseq Immune Repertoire TCR panel. TCRdb fed the reads into MiXCR, producing one record per CDR3 protein. The table lists around 210 distinct CDR3 sequences, over 10% of them singletons. Live CD3+CD8+TCRalphabeta+ cells were sorted into four subsets by PD-1 and/or TIGIT. Sequencing was performed on CD8+ T cells from PBMCs, taken at baseline or after one month of anti-PD-1 therapy (not recorded which). The receptors stem from a human donor with melanoma.

By share, this clonotype ranks as large. The gene calls are TRBV4-2 and TRBJ2-5; TRBD2 matches at 14 bases. V lost 4 bases and J lost 5; bases outside the gene matches: 12. The CDR3 totals 18 residues. Germline CDR1 LGHNA, CDR2 YNFKEQ. CDR3 residues: CASSPSWGTSGSLETQYF. The CDR3 DNA sequence: TGTGCCAGCAGCCCCTCCTGGGGGACTAGCGGGAGTCTGGAGACCCAGTACTTC.

In this sample, this clonotype turned up a few times. This rearrangement joins TRBV6-5 to TRBJ1-2; no clear D gene. Between the trimmed V and J ends, which lost 4 bases and 3 bases, there was a span of 15 bases. Germline V lookup: CDR1 MNHEY, CDR2 SVGAGI. CDR3 length: 15 residues. The DNA for the CDR3 is TGTGCCAGCAGTTTTGTAGAAGGGAGGGACTATGGCTACACCTTC. It yields the protein CASSFVEGRDYGYTF.

The chain couples TRBV2 to TRBJ2-1; unclear D gene. V was cut by 3 bases and J by 8 bases, with 20 bases left in between. Germline CDR1 reads SNHLY; CDR2 reads FYNNEI. This CDR3 comprises 16 residues. The CDR3 DNA reads as TGTGCCAGCAGTGATCCCTCCGAAGCCACGTCAGATGAGCAGTTCTTC. Translating gives CASSDPSEATSDEQFF.

By its share, this clonotype is hyperexpanded. The gene calls are TRBV9 and TRBJ2-1; 11 bases are shared with TRBD2. From germline, CDR1 is SGDLS and CDR2 YYNGEE. After removal of 4 bases from V and 0 bases from J, the junction contained 6 bases not matched to a gene. The CDR3 length is 17 residues. The CDR3 DNA is TGTGCCAGCAGCAGAACCGGGACTAGCGGCTCCTACAATGAGCAGTTCTTC. Protein product: CASSRTGTSGSYNEQFF.

This clonotype qualifies as large (0.1 to 1%). The V call is TRBV28, the J call TRBJ2-7; 7 bases are a match to TRBD1. CDR3 length equals 15 residues. J was trimmed by 3 bases and V by 7 bases; bases with no gene match: 12. Germline V gene data show CDR1 as MDHEN and CDR2 as SYDVKM. Written as DNA, the CDR3 is TGTGCCAGCAACAGAGGACAGGCTATTAGCTACGAGCAGTACTTC. Protein: CASNRGQAISYEQYF.

Relative to its sample, this clonotype is medium-sized. At one end the junction does not follow the germline gene, possibly because of a read error. The J gene is TRBJ1-1, the V gene TRBV2; D is uncertain. Germline V lookup: CDR1 SNHLY, CDR2 FYNNEI. CDR3 size: 14 residues. The CDR3 nucleotides read TGTGCCAGCAGTGTAGGGCAGTTGAACACTGAAGCTTCCTTT. Its protein product is CASSVGQLNTEASF.

The chain has TRBV24-1 and TRBJ1-5; D might be TRBD1 (5 bases). CDR1 is KGHDR, CDR2 SFDVKD, per germline. This CDR3 has 13 residues. Deletions cut 3 bases from V and 6 bases from J, with 8 bases between. The CDR3 spells CATSDPRGQPQHF. The CDR3, as DNA: TGTGCCACCAGTGATCCGAGGGGTCAGCCCCAGCATTTT.

A few counts support this clonotype. Since a far larger clone is one base different, this is likely a read error. This sequence joins TRBV9 and TRBJ2-7; the match to TRBD2 covers 11 bases. The junction had 16 bases not matched to a gene; V was cut back by 4 bases and J by 7 bases. The germline V gene has CDR1 SGDLS and CDR2 YYNGEE. This CDR3 region has 17 residues. Written as DNA, the CDR3 is TGTGCCAGCAGCAGAACCGGGACTAGCGGCTCCTACAATGAGCAGTACTTC. Its protein product is CASSRTGTSGSYNEQYF.

By its share, this clonotype is large (0.1 to 1%). The rearrangement joins TRBV7-3 to TRBJ1-1; 9 bases are shared with TRBD1. Germline V CDR1 and CDR2: SGHTA, FQGTGA. With 5 bases clipped from V and 0 bases from J, the junction kept 7 bases outside the gene matches. CDR3 length: 16 amino acids. CDR3 residues: CASSLRGTGMNTEAFF. The CDR3 DNA reads TGTGCCAGCAGCCTAAGGGGGACAGGGATGAACACTGAAGCTTTCTTT.

Worth noting for this clonotype: Germline is not matched at one junction end, which may reflect a read error. This sequence joins TRBV29-1 and TRBJ2-7, with 7 bases aligning to TRBD1. Germline assignment: CDR1 SQVTM and CDR2 ANQGSEA. This CDR3 has 14 amino acids. As DNA, the CDR3 is TGCAGCATTGAGGGGGCGCAATCCTCCTACGAGCAGTACTTC. The encoded protein is CSIEGAQSSYEQYF.